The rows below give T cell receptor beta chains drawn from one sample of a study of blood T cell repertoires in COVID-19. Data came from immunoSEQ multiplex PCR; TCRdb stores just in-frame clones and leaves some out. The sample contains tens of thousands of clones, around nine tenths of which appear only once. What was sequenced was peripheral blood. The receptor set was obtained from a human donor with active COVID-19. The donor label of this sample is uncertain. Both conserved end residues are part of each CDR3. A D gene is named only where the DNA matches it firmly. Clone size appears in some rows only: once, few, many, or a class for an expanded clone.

DNA: TGTGCCAGCAGTCCAGAGGCACTCGTCTCTGGGGCCAACGTCCTGACTTTC
CDR3: CASSPEALVSGANVLTF
D: -
size: -
V: TRBV7-3
J: TRBJ2-6

DNA: TGTGCCAGCAGCAACATACCGGGACAGGGGCCTAAAGCGAGCTCCTACGAGCAGTACTTC
CDR3: CASSNIPGQGPKASSYEQYF
D: TRBD1
size: -
V: TRBV4-2
J: TRBJ2-7

DNA: TGTGCCAGCAGCCCCAAGGGTTCTAGCGGGGGTCGCATCGGCGAGCAGTACTTC
CDR3: CASSPKGSSGGRIGEQYF
D: TRBD2
size: -
V: TRBV3-1/TRBV3-2
J: TRBJ2-7

DNA: TGTGCCAGCAGTAAGACAGCTAGCACAGATACGCAGTATTTT
CDR3: CASSKTASTDTQYF
D: -
size: -
V: TRBV6-5
J: TRBJ2-3

DNA: TGTGCCAGCAGCGCCCAGCCGGGACTTAACACCGGGGAGCTGTTTTTT
CDR3: CASSAQPGLNTGELFF
D: -
size: -
V: TRBV7-6
J: TRBJ2-2

DNA: TGCGCCAGCAGCCAAGATGCAGGGGCCGGCATGAACACTGAAGCTTTCTTT
CDR3: CASSQDAGAGMNTEAFF
D: -
size: -
V: TRBV4-3
J: TRBJ1-1

DNA: TGCACCAGCAGCCAAGATGCACTAGCGGATTTCTCCTACGAGCAGTACTTC
CDR3: CTSSQDALADFSYEQYF
D: -
size: few
V: TRBV1
J: TRBJ2-7

DNA: TGTGCCAGAAGCTTGCCCCCTGACTCTTTAGGACAGGACGCTTATAGCAATCAGCCCCAGCATTTT
CDR3: CARSLPPDSLGQDAYSNQPQHF
D: TRBD1
size: -
V: TRBV5-3
J: TRBJ1-5

DNA: TGCGCCAGCAGCCAAGATCCCCTAAGGGGGGGCGGACGAAATGAAGCTTTCTTT
CDR3: CASSQDPLRGGGRNEAFF
D: -
size: -
V: TRBV4-1
J: TRBJ1-1

DNA: TGTGCCACCAGTGACCTCGCACAGGGGCCCCAAGAGACCCAGTACTTC
CDR3: CATSDLAQGPQETQYF
D: TRBD1
size: -
V: TRBV24-1
J: TRBJ2-5

DNA: TGTGCCAGTAGTATTCCGGGCGCAGGGTCAAGTGGCTACACCTTC
CDR3: CASSIPGAGSSGYTF
D: -
size: -
V: TRBV19
J: TRBJ1-2

DNA: TGTGCCAGCAGCTTCAGTTGGGGGGGCCAGGGCACCTACGAGCAGTACTTC
CDR3: CASSFSWGGQGTYEQYF
D: -
size: -
V: TRBV7-2
J: TRBJ2-7

DNA: TGCGCCAGCAGCTTGTACGGTTACTCGGATGGCTACACCTTC
CDR3: CASSLYGYSDGYTF
D: -
size: once
V: TRBV5-1
J: TRBJ1-2

DNA: TGTGCCAGCAGCTTAGGAGCTAGCGGAGATACGCAGTATTTT
CDR3: CASSLGASGDTQYF
D: TRBD2
size: once
V: TRBV7-6
J: TRBJ2-3

DNA: TGTGCCAGCAGGACCGGGACAGGGGGGTTCGAGCAGTACTTC
CDR3: CASRTGTGGFEQYF
D: TRBD1
size: -
V: TRBV7-8
J: TRBJ2-7

DNA: TGTGCCAGTACAGAGGGCGCCTATGGCTACACCTTC
CDR3: CASTEGAYGYTF
D: -
size: -
V: TRBV19
J: TRBJ1-2

DNA: TGTGCCAGCAGAGGAGGTCGTTTCAATCAGCCCCAGCATTTT
CDR3: CASRGGRFNQPQHF
D: -
size: once
V: TRBV6-6
J: TRBJ1-5

DNA: TGTGCCAGCAGCTTGCTTCTTGGGCGTAGTCGTAACACTGAAGCTTTCTTT
CDR3: CASSLLLGRSRNTEAFF
D: -
size: -
V: TRBV5-4
J: TRBJ1-1

DNA: TGCGCCACTCTAACTAGCGGGGGGCCTACCCAGTACTTC
CDR3: CATLTSGGPTQYF
D: TRBD2
size: once
V: TRBV10-2
J: TRBJ2-5

DNA: TGCGCCAGCAGCTTGTTTCAGGGACAGGGAAGTGGCTACACCTTC
CDR3: CASSLFQGQGSGYTF
D: TRBD1
size: -
V: TRBV5-1
J: TRBJ1-2